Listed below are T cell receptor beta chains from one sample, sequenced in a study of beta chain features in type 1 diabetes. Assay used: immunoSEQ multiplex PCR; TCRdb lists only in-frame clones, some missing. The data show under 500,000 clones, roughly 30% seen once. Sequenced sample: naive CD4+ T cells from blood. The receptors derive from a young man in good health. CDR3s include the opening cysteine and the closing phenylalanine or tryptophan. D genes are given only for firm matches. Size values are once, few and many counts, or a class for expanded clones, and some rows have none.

CDR3 protein: CASSSADYPPVKQYF
CDR3 DNA: TGTGCCAGCAGTTCCGCGGACTATCCCCCGGTGAAGCAGTACTTC
D gene: NA
J gene: TRBJ2-7
V gene: TRBV25-1
clone size: few

CDR3 protein: CASSLGLAVYNEQFF
CDR3 DNA: TGTGCCAGCAGCCTGGGGCTAGCGGTCTACAATGAGCAGTTCTTC
D gene: TRBD2
J gene: TRBJ2-1
V gene: TRBV27
clone size: few

CDR3 protein: CAWSVEGLRTDTQYF
CDR3 DNA: TGTGCCTGGAGTGTAGAAGGGCTGAGGACAGATACGCAGTATTTT
D gene: NA
J gene: TRBJ2-3
V gene: TRBV30
clone size: NA

CDR3 protein: CASSEGGGRTYEQYF
CDR3 DNA: TGTGCCAGCAGCGAAGGTGGCGGGAGGACCTACGAGCAGTACTTC
D gene: TRBD2
J gene: TRBJ2-7
V gene: TRBV7-2
clone size: NA

CDR3 protein: CAWKVGGLNTEAFF
CDR3 DNA: TGTGCCTGGAAGGTCGGGGGGTTGAACACTGAAGCTTTCTTT
D gene: NA
J gene: TRBJ1-1
V gene: TRBV30
clone size: NA

CDR3 protein: CSARDPAEQYF
CDR3 DNA: TGCAGTGCTAGAGATCCCGCCGAGCAGTACTTC
D gene: NA
J gene: TRBJ2-7
V gene: TRBV20-1
clone size: NA

CDR3 protein: CAISESGAYEQYF
CDR3 DNA: TGTGCCATCAGTGAGTCTGGGGCGTACGAGCAGTACTTC
D gene: NA
J gene: TRBJ2-7
V gene: TRBV10-3
clone size: few

CDR3 protein: CSDLEDYGYTF
CDR3 DNA: TGCAGCGACCTCGAGGACTATGGCTACACCTTC
D gene: NA
J gene: TRBJ1-2
V gene: TRBV29-1
clone size: NA

CDR3 protein: CASSPQGAATNEKLFF
CDR3 DNA: TGTGCCAGCAGCCCGCAGGGGGCCGCAACTAATGAAAAACTGTTTTTT
D gene: TRBD1
J gene: TRBJ1-4
V gene: TRBV9
clone size: NA

CDR3 protein: CSASPGGAETQYF
CDR3 DNA: TGCAGCGCGTCCCCCGGGGGAGCGGAGACCCAGTACTTC
D gene: NA
J gene: TRBJ2-5
V gene: TRBV29-1
clone size: NA

CDR3 protein: CSVGGGRNTEAFF
CDR3 DNA: TGCAGCGTTGGAGGGGGCCGGAACACTGAAGCTTTCTTT
D gene: TRBD1
J gene: TRBJ1-1
V gene: TRBV29-1
clone size: few

CDR3 protein: CASSEAPSENYEQYF
CDR3 DNA: TGTGCCAGCAGTGAAGCGCCTAGCGAAAACTACGAGCAGTACTTC
D gene: NA
J gene: TRBJ2-7
V gene: TRBV6-1
clone size: few

CDR3 protein: CASSLYSGGRSNQPQHF
CDR3 DNA: TGTGCCAGCAGCTTGTATAGTGGGGGGCGAAGCAATCAGCCCCAGCATTTT
D gene: NA
J gene: TRBJ1-5
V gene: TRBV5-6
clone size: few

CDR3 protein: CSGRGARTDTQYF
CDR3 DNA: TGCAGCGGACGGGGGGCGAGGACAGATACGCAGTATTTT
D gene: NA
J gene: TRBJ2-3
V gene: TRBV29-1
clone size: NA

CDR3 protein: CASSLTGTSYNEQFF
CDR3 DNA: TGTGCCAGCAGCTTGACCGGGACTTCCTACAATGAGCAGTTCTTC
D gene: NA
J gene: TRBJ2-1
V gene: TRBV7-9
clone size: NA

CDR3 protein: CSAKKAREQYF
CDR3 DNA: TGCAGTGCTAAGAAGGCAAGGGAGCAGTACTTC
D gene: NA
J gene: TRBJ2-7
V gene: TRBV20-1
clone size: few

CDR3 protein: CASSLGLAGHEQYF
CDR3 DNA: TGTGCCAGCAGTTTAGGGCTAGCGGGGCACGAGCAGTACTTC
D gene: TRBD2
J gene: TRBJ2-7
V gene: TRBV28
clone size: NA

CDR3 protein: CASTRALSYEQYF
CDR3 DNA: TGTGCCAGCACCCGGGCGCTGTCCTACGAGCAGTACTTC
D gene: NA
J gene: TRBJ2-7
V gene: TRBV6-1
clone size: NA

CDR3 protein: CASSPTSQGQETQYF
CDR3 DNA: TGTGCCAGCAGCCCGACATCACAGGGCCAAGAGACCCAGTACTTC
D gene: NA
J gene: TRBJ2-5
V gene: TRBV7-3
clone size: NA